The next 25 T cell receptor beta chains were all read from a single sample in a study of blood T cell repertoires in COVID-19. The data were produced by immunoSEQ multiplex PCR, yet TCRdb's version contains in-frame clones alone and is incomplete. The table lists 25,000 to 30,000 clones, about 92% of them singletons. Sequences were obtained from peripheral blood. These receptors originate from a man in his 70s with active or convalescent COVID-19.

The V and J genes are TRBV10-3 and TRBJ1-3; D is ambiguous. V was clipped by 7 bases and J by 4 bases, with 14 bases between them. The CDR3 contains 14 residues. CDR1 and CDR2 (germline): ENHRY, SYGVKD. The chain's CDR3 is CAITSPAIGNTIYF. The CDR3 coding sequence is TGTGCCATCACGAGCCCCGCCATCGGAAACACCATATATTTT.

V is TRBV7-3 and J is TRBJ2-3; D may be TRBD2 (6 bases). The CDR3 sequence is 13 residues long. Germline V gene sequence: CDR1 SGHTA, CDR2 FQGTGA. Trimming left V 5 bases short and J 8 bases short, with 14 bases between. The CDR3: CASSTTSLGTQYF. CDR3 in DNA: TGTGCCAGCAGCACTACTAGCTTGGGTACGCAGTATTTT.

This clone showed up just once. The chain is built from TRBV5-1 and TRBJ2-1, with TRBD2 matching over 8 bases. This CDR3 has 17 amino acids. Germline V lookup: CDR1 SGHRS, CDR2 YFSETQ. V lost 4 bases and J lost 0; bases outside the gene matches: 9. The CDR3 loop reads CASSLSAGASSYNEQFF. CDR3 nucleotides: TGCGCCAGCAGCCTCTCAGCGGGGGCCTCCTCCTACAATGAGCAGTTCTTC.

The chain links TRBV15 to TRBJ2-1, with D perhaps TRBD1 (5 bases). Germline CDR1 reads LNHNV; CDR2 reads YYDKDF (reference sequence). The V and J ends lost 8 bases and 3 bases respectively, with 11 bases between them. The length of the CDR3 is 13 residues. CDR3 nucleotide sequence: TGTGCCACCGGTCCAGGGAACTACAATGAGCAGTTCTTC. Translating it yields CATGPGNYNEQFF.

The chain joins TRBV6-5 to TRBJ2-7, with D perhaps matching TRBD2 (5 bases). The length of the CDR3 is 13 residues. V lost 6 bases and J lost 9, with 18 bases in between. Germline V gene lookup returns CDR1 MNHEY and CDR2 SVGAGI. CDR3 region: CASRSTQAAWQYF. The CDR3 region has the DNA TGTGCCAGCAGGTCGACCCAAGCGGCTTGGCAGTACTTC.

By sample fraction, this clone is large (0.1 to 1%). This chain uses TRBV5-4 with TRBJ2-5, with 7 positions matching TRBD1. Unmatched junction bases numbered 10, after V lost 3 bases and J lost 5 bases. Germline V lookup: CDR1 SGHNT, CDR2 YYREEE (reference sequence). The CDR3 sequence is 15 residues long. The CDR3 reads CASSSGQSDPETQYF. The DNA for the CDR3 is TGTGCCAGCAGCTCGGGACAGTCAGATCCGGAGACCCAGTACTTC.

This rearrangement joins TRBV4-2 to TRBJ1-3; D is unresolved. CDR1 is LGHNA and CDR2 is YNFKEQ in the germline V gene. Trimming removed 0 bases at V and 2 bases at J, with 8 bases between. CDR3 length: 15 amino acids. CDR3 amino acids: CASSQDIWPGNTIYF. The CDR3 nucleotides read TGTGCCAGCAGCCAAGACATTTGGCCTGGAAACACCATATATTTT.

DNA for the CDR3: TGTGCCATCAGTGAGTCTAGGGCAGGGGGTACTAGCACAGATACGCAGTATTTT. Its translation: CAISESRAGGTSTDTQYF. The chain joins TRBV10-3 to TRBJ2-3, with TRBD1 identical over 7 bases. This CDR3 spans 18 amino acids. The trim removed 0 bases at V and 0 bases at J, leaving 9 bases unmatched. Germline CDR1 ENHRY, CDR2 SYGVKD.

The J gene is TRBJ1-5, the V gene TRBV10-3, with 7 bases aligning to TRBD1. The trim removed 0 bases at V and 0 bases at J, leaving 2 bases unmatched. Germline lookup yields CDR1 ENHRY and CDR2 SYGVKD. The CDR3 is 16 amino acids. The chain's CDR3 is CAISESGQPSNQPQHF. The CDR3 DNA reads as TGTGCCATCAGTGAGTCGGGACAGCCTAGCAATCAGCCCCAGCATTTT.

The V and J genes are TRBV13 and TRBJ1-1; perhaps TRBD1 as D (6 bases). V was pared by 0 bases and J by 1 base, with 6 bases between. Germline V gene data show CDR1 as PRHDT and CDR2 as FYEKMQ (reference sequence). This CDR3 is built from 14 residues. CDR3 protein: CASSLGDRNTEAFF. CDR3 nucleotides: TGTGCCAGCAGCTTAGGGGACAGGAACACTGAAGCTTTCTTT.

This clone turned up a few times. The V gene is TRBV3-1 (or the pseudogene TRBV3-2), the J gene TRBJ1-1; D unclear. CDR3 length: 15 residues. CDR1 is LGHDT and CDR2 is YNNKEL in the germline V gene (reference sequence). Trimming shortened V by 4 bases and J by 7 bases, and 19 bases separated the two germline ends. For the CDR3, the DNA is TGTGCCAGCAGCCGAGGAAAGACCCTCACCAGTGAAGCTTTCTTT. Its protein product is CASSRGKTLTSEAFF.

This clone was observed a single time. The rearrangement uses TRBV18 and TRBJ2-3, with 12 nucleotides matching TRBD2. The CDR3 spans 18 residues. Trimming cost V 1 base and J 6 bases; bases outside gene matches: 11. The germline V gene has CDR1 KGHSH and CDR2 LQKENI. The CDR3 protein is CASSPLIGLAGYADTQYF. CDR3 DNA: TGTGCCAGCTCACCACTCATAGGACTAGCGGGATACGCGGATACGCAGTATTTT.

This chain connects TRBV11-2 to TRBJ1-1; TRBD1 matches at 8 bases. J gave up 3 bases and V 5 bases, and 14 bases lay outside the gene matches. In germline, CDR1 is SGHAT, CDR2 FQNNGV. The CDR3 has 17 residues. The DNA for the CDR3 is TGTGCCAGCAGCATAGGACAGGGACCGAACTCGGACACTGAAGCTTTCTTT. Amino acids: CASSIGQGPNSDTEAFF.

This clone was counted a single time. V gene TRBV27 combines with J gene TRBJ2-4, with unresolved D. CDR3 size: 16 residues. V lost 2 bases to trimming and J lost 0 bases, with 11 bases between them. CDR1 is MNHEY and CDR2 is SMNVEV in the germline V gene (reference sequence). The CDR3 DNA follows: TGTGCCAGCAGTTTAACCCCATTACTAGCCAAAAACATTCAGTACTTC. This gives the protein CASSLTPLLAKNIQYF.

This chain uses TRBV5-6 with TRBJ2-3, with 7 positions matching TRBD2. CDR1 is SGHDT, CDR2 YYEEEE, per germline. The length of the CDR3 is 16 residues. Trimming removed 4 bases from V and 8 bases from J; junction bases left unmatched: 16. In nucleotides, the CDR3 is TGTGCCAGCAGCCCCTCGGTAGCGGGCTCCTCCGGTACGCAGTATTTT. This codes for CASSPSVAGSSGTQYF.

This chain links TRBV15 with TRBJ1-2; D gene unclear. Germline assignment: CDR1 LNHNV and CDR2 YYDKDF (reference sequence). The CDR3 runs to 13 residues. Trimming cost V 1 base and J 7 bases, with 10 bases left between them. The DNA for the CDR3 is TGTGCCACCAGCAGAGGGGTAGGGAGTGGCTACACCTTC. It encodes CATSRGVGSGYTF.

The rearrangement links TRBV12-3 or TRBV12-4 to TRBJ2-5; D not resolved. CDR3 length: 12 amino acids. The V gene lost 8 bases and the J gene lost 5 bases, with 12 bases spanning the gap. The chain's CDR3 is CASGASSETQYF. The DNA of the CDR3 is TGTGCCAGCGGAGCCAGCTCCGAGACCCAGTACTTC.

The rearrangement uses TRBV12-3 or TRBV12-4 and TRBJ2-3, with 10 positions matching TRBD1. The CDR3 totals 13 residues. J was trimmed by 4 bases and V by 6 bases; bases with no gene match: 1. Here the CDR3 DNA reads TGTGCCAGCAGAGGACAGGGGGCAGATACGCAGTATTTT. This translates into CASRGQGADTQYF.

The CDR3 reads CASSLATGGESPYF. DNA of the CDR3: TGTGCCAGCAGCCTAGCGACAGGGGGCGAGTCCCCCTACTTC. The rearrangement links TRBV5-6 to TRBJ2-7, with 10 bases lining up with TRBD1. V gave up 4 bases and J gave up 13 bases; unmatched junction bases: 14. The CDR3 runs to 14 residues. The germline V gene encodes CDR1 SGHDT and CDR2 YYEEEE.

The rearrangement uses TRBV5-5 and TRBJ1-1; D uncertain. CDR1 and CDR2 from the germline V gene are SGHKS and YYEKEE (reference sequence). The CDR3 is 15 residues long. V shed 2 bases and J shed 3 bases, with 14 bases lying between them. The CDR3 protein is CASSLGPQVDTEAFF. CDR3 nucleotides: TGTGCCAGCAGCTTAGGTCCCCAGGTGGACACTGAAGCTTTCTTT.

The chain is built from TRBV5-6 and TRBJ2-7; 15 positions match TRBD2. CDR1 and CDR2 (germline): SGHDT, YYEEEE. V shed 2 bases, J shed 2 bases, and the junction held 2 bases outside the gene matches. The CDR3 totals 16 residues. CDR3: CASSFRTSGRAYEQYV. As DNA, the CDR3 is TGTGCCAGCAGCTTCAGGACTAGCGGGAGGGCCTACGAGCAGTACGTC.

The rearrangement uses TRBV5-4 and TRBJ2-4; 7 bases match TRBD2. CDR3 length: 13 residues. Unmatched junction bases numbered 5, after V lost 5 bases and J lost 6 bases. Germline V lookup: CDR1 SGHNT, CDR2 YYREEE (reference sequence). This CDR3 reads CASRGGNSNIQYF. As DNA, the CDR3 is TGTGCCAGCAGGGGGGGGAACTCAAACATTCAGTACTTC.

The chain joins TRBV18 to TRBJ2-3; TRBD2 agrees at 8 bases. CDR3 size: 17 residues. V was pared by 0 bases and J by 0 bases, with 5 bases of the junction left unmatched. CDR1 KGHSH and CDR2 LQKENI come from the germline V gene. CDR3 in DNA: TGTGCCAGCTCACCACCGAGCCTAGCGGGTAGCACAGATACGCAGTATTTT. It specifies CASSPPSLAGSTDTQYF.

The CDR3 loop is CASSPLGGQGRFEAFF. As DNA, the CDR3 is TGTGCCAGCAGCCCCTTAGGGGGACAGGGGCGTTTTGAAGCTTTCTTT. The V call is TRBV14, the J call TRBJ1-1; 10 bases agree with TRBD1. Unmatched junction bases numbered 12, after V lost 4 bases and J lost 7 bases. This CDR3 has 16 residues. In germline, CDR1 is SGHDN, CDR2 FVKESK.

CDR3 sequence: CASKRTANYGYTF. The DNA for the CDR3 is TGTGCCAGCAAGAGGACAGCGAACTATGGCTACACCTTC. V and J are TRBV12-3 or TRBV12-4 and TRBJ1-2; the D gene is possibly TRBD1 (6 bases). The CDR3 spans 13 residues. V lost 7 bases and J 2 bases, leaving 11 bases between the germline ends.